Here is one T cell receptor beta chain with its context. Its matching antigen is unknown. Prepared TCR beta cDNA libraries contained unique molecular identifiers. A population of roughly 0.85 to 11 million T cells gave rise to roughly 490,000 cDNA molecules. From the PCR reads, TCRdb called clonotypes with MiXCR, one entry per CDR3 protein. Here the sample spans 740,000 or so distinct CDR3 sequences, roughly half being singletons. This sample is drawn from a study of post-analysis software for immune sequencing data. Study background: The courses of disease that were included comprised relapsing-remitting, secondary progressive and progressive-relapsing multiple sclerosis. Whole-study results and caveats: Four to six TRBV segments were significantly more frequent in patients than in controls. TRBV5-6, TRBV5-1 and TRBV20-1 were among these segments. Batch-mates among the samples co-clustered strongly by F measure. Multiple sclerosis patients showed significantly lower normalized Chao1 diversity than controls did.

Germline values: CDR1 SGHVS, CDR2 FNYEAQ. CDR3 size: 12 residues. The sequence came from a girl aged 10 to 17 with multiple sclerosis. The sequenced sample was blood. The chain couples TRBV7-6 to TRBJ2-4, with D uncertain. The last part of the DNA fits TRBJ2-7 better; the J call may be wrong. The CDR3 sequence: CASSPWTHEQYF. The CDR3 DNA follows: TGTGCCAGCAGCCCATGGACCCACGAGCAGTACTTC.